The T cell receptor (beta chain) under discussion was sequenced for a study of shared clonotypes between healthy human individuals. Study-wide points: The sampled material consisted only of blood, and tissue repertoires are likely to differ. When naive CD4 clonotypes were compared across four donors, around 5% were shared.

Only in-frame clones appear in the TCRdb table, and some are missing; sequencing was by immunoSEQ multiplex PCR. The sample carries approximately 1,500,000 clones, roughly 96% recorded once. In germline, CDR1 is SNHLY, CDR2 FYNNEI. Unmatched junction bases numbered 10, after V lost 5 bases and J lost 6 bases. This CDR3 has 15 residues. A remark on this clone: Antigen unknown.

V is TRBV2 and J is TRBJ1-2; 9 bases align to TRBD1. Sequenced: naive CD4+ T cells sorted from blood. Subset here: CD45RA+ positively selected. The source is a man aged 25-40 years in good health. In DNA, the CDR3 is TGTGCCAGCAGTCCCCCGGGACAGGGAATTCATGGCTACACCTTC. It yields the protein CASSPPGQGIHGYTF.